This TCR beta chain was sequenced during a study of blood T cells in healthy people across ages. A second PCR, run for about 6 to 11 cycles, used a sample-barcoded 5' primer plus a J-beta primer mix. MiXCR was run by TCRdb on the 5' RACE reads, yielding one entry per CDR3 protein. The table lists approximately 1,700,000 distinct CDR3 sequences, 35% to 50% of them singletons, with about 23% in the top ten. The V gene lost 5 bases and the J gene lost 5 bases, with 22 bases spanning the gap. CDR3 length: 17 amino acids. This clonotype was recorded a few times. This receptor was taken from a human donor in good health. Source material: blood. This sequence joins TRBV12-3 or TRBV12-4 and TRBJ2-1, with D uncertain. Here the CDR3 DNA reads TGTGCCAGCAGTCCACTCGCCGGTCGATATGGGGACAATGAGCAGTTCTTC. Its protein is CASSPLAGRYGDNEQFF.